What follows describes a single T cell receptor beta chain. This entry belongs to a study of shared clonotypes between healthy human individuals. Generated by immunoSEQ multiplex PCR, the TCRdb table keeps only in-frame clones and is missing some. The sample consists of approximately 740,000 clones, about 74% of them appearing once. Into CD45RA+ naive and CD45RA-negative memory subsets, the CD4+ cells were split. Trimming stripped 11 bases from V and 2 bases from J, with 17 bases between. Germline V lookup: CDR1 MDHEN, CDR2 SYDVKM. The CDR3 has 14 residues. The receptor was derived from a woman aged 25 to 39 in good health. The chain recombines TRBV28 with TRBJ2-3; D perhaps matches TRBD2 (6 bases). Sequencing was carried out using memory CD4+ T cells sorted from blood. As to subset: CD45RA-negative fraction. CDR3 coding DNA: TGTGCCTCCGCGGGGCCAGGGACCACAGATACGCAGTATTTT. As protein: CASAGPGTTDTQYF.